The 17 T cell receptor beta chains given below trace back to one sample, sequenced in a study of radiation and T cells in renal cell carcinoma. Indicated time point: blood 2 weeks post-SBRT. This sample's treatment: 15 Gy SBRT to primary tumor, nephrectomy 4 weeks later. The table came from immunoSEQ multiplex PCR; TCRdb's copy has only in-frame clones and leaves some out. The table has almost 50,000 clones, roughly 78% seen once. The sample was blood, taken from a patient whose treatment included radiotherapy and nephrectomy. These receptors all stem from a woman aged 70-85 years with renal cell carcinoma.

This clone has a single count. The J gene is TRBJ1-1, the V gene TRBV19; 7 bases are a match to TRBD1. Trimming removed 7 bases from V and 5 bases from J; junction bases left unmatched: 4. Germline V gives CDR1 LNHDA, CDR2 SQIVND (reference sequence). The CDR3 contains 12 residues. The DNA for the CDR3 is TGTGCCAGTAACCACAGGGGAACTGAAGCTTTCTTT. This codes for CASNHRGTEAFF.

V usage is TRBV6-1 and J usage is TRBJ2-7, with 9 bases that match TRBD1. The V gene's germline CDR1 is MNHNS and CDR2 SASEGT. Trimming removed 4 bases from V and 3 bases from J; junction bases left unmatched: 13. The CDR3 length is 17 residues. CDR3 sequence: CASSALTTGTGYYEQYF. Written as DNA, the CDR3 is TGTGCCAGCAGTGCACTTACCACCGGGACAGGGTACTACGAGCAGTACTTC.

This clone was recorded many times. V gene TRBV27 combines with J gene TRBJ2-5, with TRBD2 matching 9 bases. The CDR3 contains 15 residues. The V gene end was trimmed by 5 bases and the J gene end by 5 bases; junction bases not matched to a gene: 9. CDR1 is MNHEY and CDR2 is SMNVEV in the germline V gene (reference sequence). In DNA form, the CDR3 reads TGTGCCAGCAGTCCTCCGGGACTAGCCGGGGAGACCCAGTACTTC. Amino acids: CASSPPGLAGETQYF.

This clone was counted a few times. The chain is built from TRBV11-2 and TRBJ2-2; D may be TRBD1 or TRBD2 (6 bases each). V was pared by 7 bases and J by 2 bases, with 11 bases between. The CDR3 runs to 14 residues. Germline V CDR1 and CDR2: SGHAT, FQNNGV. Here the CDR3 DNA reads TGTGCCAGCAAAGGGGGGATTAACACCGGGGAGCTGTTTTTT. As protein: CASKGGINTGELFF. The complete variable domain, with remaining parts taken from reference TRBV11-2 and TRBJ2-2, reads EAGVAQSPRYKIIEKRQSVAFWCNPISGHATLYWYQQILGQGPKLLIQFQNNGVVDDSQLPKDRFSAERLKGVDSTLKIQPAKLEDSAVYLCASKGGINTGELFFGEGSRLTVL.

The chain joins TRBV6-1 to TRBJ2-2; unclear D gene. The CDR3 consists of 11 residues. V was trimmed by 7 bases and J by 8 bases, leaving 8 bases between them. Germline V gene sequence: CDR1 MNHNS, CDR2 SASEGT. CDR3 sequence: CASTLLGELFF. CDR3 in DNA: TGTGCCAGCACGCTTTTAGGGGAGCTGTTTTTT.

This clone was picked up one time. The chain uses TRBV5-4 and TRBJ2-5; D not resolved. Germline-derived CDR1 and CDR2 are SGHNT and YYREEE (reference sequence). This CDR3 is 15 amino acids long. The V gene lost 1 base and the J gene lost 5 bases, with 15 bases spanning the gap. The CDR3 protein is CASSLYKGGEETQYF. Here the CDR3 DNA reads TGTGCCAGCAGCTTGTACAAAGGCGGCGAGGAGACCCAGTACTTC.

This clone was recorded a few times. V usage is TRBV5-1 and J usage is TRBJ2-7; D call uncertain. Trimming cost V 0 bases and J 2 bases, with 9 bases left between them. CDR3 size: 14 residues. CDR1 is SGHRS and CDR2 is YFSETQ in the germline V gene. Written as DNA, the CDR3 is TGCGCCAGCAGCTTGGCCCCGGGCCCCTACGAGCAGTACTTC. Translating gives CASSLAPGPYEQYF.

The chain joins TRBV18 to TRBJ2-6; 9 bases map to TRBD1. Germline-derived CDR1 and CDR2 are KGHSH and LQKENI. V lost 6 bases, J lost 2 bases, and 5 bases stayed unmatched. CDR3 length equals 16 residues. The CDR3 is CASSPGTGTGANVLTF. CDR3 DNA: TGTGCCAGCTCCCCCGGGACAGGGACTGGGGCCAACGTCCTGACTTTC. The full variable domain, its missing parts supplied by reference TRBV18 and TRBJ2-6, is NAGVMQNPRHLVRRRGQEARLRCSPMKGHSHVYWYRQLPEEGLKFMVYLQKENIIDESGMPKERFSAEFPKEGPSILRIQQVVRGDSAAYFCASSPGTGTGANVLTFGAGSRLTVL.

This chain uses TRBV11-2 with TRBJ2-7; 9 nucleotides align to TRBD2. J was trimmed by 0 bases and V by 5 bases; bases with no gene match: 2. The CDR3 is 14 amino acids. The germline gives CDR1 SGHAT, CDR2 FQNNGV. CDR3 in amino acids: CASSAAGGSYEQYF. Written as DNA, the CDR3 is TGTGCCAGCAGCGCAGCGGGGGGCTCCTACGAGCAGTACTTC.

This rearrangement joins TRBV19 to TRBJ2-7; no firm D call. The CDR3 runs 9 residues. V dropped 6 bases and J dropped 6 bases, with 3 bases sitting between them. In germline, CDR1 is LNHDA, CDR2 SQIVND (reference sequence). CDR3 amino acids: CASSGEQYF. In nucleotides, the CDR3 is TGTGCCAGTAGCGGCGAGCAGTACTTC.

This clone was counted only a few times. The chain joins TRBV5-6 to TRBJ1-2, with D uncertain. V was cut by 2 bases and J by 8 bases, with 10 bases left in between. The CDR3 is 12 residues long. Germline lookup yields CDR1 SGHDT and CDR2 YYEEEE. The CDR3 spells CASSFRMGGYTF. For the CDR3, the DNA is TGTGCCAGCAGCTTCCGAATGGGGGGCTACACCTTC.

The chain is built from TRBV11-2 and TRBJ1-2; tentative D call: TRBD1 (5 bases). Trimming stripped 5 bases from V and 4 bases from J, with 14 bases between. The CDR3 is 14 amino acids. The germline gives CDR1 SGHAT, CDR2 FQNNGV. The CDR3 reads CASSPTGGGYGYTF. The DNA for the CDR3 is TGTGCCAGCAGCCCAACGGGGGGAGGCTATGGCTACACCTTC.

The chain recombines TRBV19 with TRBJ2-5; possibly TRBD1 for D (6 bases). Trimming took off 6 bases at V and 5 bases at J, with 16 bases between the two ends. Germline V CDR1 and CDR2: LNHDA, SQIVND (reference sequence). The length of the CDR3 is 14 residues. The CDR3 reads CASSGQGTQETQYF. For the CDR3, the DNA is TGTGCCAGTAGCGGGCAGGGGACGCAGGAGACCCAGTACTTC.

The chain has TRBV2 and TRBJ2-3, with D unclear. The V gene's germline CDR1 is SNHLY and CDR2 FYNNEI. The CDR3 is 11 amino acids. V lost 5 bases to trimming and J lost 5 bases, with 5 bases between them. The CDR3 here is CASSQLDTQYF. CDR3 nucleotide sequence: TGTGCCAGCAGTCAGTTAGATACGCAGTATTTT.

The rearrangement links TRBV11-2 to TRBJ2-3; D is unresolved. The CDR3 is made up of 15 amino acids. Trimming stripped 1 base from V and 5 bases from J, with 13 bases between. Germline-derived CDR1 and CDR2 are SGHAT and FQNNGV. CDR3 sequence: CASSLALGSGDTQYF. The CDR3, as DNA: TGTGCCAGCAGCTTAGCATTAGGTTCGGGAGATACGCAGTATTTT.

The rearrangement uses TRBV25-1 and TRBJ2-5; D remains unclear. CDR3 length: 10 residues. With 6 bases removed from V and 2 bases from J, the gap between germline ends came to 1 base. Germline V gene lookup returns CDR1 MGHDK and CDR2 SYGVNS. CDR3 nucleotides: TGTGCCAGCAGACAAGAGACCCAGTACTTC. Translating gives CASRQETQYF.

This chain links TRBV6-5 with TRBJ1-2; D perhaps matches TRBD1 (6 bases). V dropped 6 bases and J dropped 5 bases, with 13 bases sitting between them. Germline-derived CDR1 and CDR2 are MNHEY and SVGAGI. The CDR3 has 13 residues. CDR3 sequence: CASRQTGKYGYTF. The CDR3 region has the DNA TGTGCCAGCAGACAAACAGGGAAGTATGGCTACACCTTC.